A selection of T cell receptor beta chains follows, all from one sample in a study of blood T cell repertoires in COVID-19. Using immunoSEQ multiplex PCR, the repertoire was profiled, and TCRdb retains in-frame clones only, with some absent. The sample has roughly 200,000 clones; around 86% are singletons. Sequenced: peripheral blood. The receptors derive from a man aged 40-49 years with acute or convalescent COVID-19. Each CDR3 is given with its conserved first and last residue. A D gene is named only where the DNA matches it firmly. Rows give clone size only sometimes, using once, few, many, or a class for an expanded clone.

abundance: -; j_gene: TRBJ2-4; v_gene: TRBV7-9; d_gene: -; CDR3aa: CASSSSPGGGIQYF; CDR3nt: TGTGCCAGCAGCTCATCCCCGGGCGGAGGAATTCAGTACTTC
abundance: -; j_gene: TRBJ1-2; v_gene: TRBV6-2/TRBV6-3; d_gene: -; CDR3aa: CASSDRLNYGYTF; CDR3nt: TGTGCCAGCAGTGACAGACTTAACTATGGCTACACCTTC
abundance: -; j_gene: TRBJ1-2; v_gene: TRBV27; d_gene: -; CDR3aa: CASSPTVSYGYTF; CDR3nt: TGTGCCAGCAGTCCCACAGTGTCCTATGGCTACACCTTC
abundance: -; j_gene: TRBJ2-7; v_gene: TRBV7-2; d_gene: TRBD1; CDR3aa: CASSTGTGWSYEQYF; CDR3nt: TGTGCCAGCAGCACCGGGACAGGGTGGTCCTACGAGCAGTACTTC
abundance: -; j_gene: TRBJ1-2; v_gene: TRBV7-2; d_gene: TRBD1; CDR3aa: CASSLRQGDGYTF; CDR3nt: TGTGCCAGCAGCCTTCGACAGGGTGATGGCTACACCTTC
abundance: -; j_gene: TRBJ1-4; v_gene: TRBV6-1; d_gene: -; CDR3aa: CASSDPTGGSSEKLFF; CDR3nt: TGTGCCAGCAGTGATCCTACCGGAGGGAGCAGTGAAAAACTGTTTTTT
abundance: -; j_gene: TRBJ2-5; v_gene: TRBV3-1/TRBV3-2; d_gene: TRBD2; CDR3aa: CASSQDRLLAGGLETQYF; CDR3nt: TGTGCCAGCAGCCAAGATCGGCTACTAGCGGGGGGCCTAGAGACCCAGTACTTC
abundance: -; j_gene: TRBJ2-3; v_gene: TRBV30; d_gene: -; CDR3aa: CAWTLSTDTQYF; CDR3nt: TGTGCCTGGACCCTAAGCACAGATACGCAGTATTTT
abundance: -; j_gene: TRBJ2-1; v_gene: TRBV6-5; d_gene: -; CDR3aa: CASRQGTYNEQFF; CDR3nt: TGTGCCAGCAGACAGGGGACTTACAATGAGCAGTTCTTC
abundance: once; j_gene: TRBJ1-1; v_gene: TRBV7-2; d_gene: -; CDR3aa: CASSLGPERANTEAFF; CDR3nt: TGTGCCAGCAGCTTAGGTCCGGAGAGGGCGAACACTGAAGCTTTCTTT
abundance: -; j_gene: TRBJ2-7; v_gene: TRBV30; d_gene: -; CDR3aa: CAWSVQGSSYEQYF; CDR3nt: TGTGCCTGGAGTGTACAGGGCAGCTCCTACGAGCAGTACTTC
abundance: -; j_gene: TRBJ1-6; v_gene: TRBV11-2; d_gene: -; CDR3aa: CASSLGAGTTGSPLHF; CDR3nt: TGTGCCAGCAGCTTAGGAGCGGGTACCACAGGATCACCCCTCCACTTT
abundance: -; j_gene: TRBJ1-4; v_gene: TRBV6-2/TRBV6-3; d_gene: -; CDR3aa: CASSRLKANEKLFF; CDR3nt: TGTGCCAGCAGCAGACTTAAGGCTAATGAAAAACTGTTTTTT
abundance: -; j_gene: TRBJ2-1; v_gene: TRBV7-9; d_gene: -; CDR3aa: CASSLVRDEQFF; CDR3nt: TGTGCCAGCAGCTTAGTGCGCGATGAGCAGTTCTTC
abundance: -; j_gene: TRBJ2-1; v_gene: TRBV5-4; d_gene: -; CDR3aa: CASSLWPEPYNEQFF; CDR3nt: TGTGCCAGCAGCTTGTGGCCAGAACCCTACAATGAGCAGTTCTTC
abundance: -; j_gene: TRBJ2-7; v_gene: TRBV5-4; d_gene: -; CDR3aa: CASSLGRYEQYF; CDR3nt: TGTGCCAGCAGCTTGGGCAGGTACGAGCAGTACTTC
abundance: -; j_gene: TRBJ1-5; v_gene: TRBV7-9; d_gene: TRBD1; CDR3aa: CASSLGTGLQPQHF; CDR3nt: TGTGCCAGCAGCCTAGGGACAGGGTTACAGCCCCAGCATTTT
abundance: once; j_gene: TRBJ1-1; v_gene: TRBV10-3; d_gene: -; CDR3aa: CAIAQGSAAFF; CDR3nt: TGTGCCATCGCCCAGGGCTCTGCAGCTTTCTTT
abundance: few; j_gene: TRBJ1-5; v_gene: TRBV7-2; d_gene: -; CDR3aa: CASSLAVASSNQPQHF; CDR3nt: TGTGCCAGCAGCTTAGCGGTGGCATCTAGCAATCAGCCCCAGCATTTT
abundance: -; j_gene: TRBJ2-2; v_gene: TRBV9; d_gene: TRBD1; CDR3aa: CASTRGQGNTGELFF; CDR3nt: TGTGCCAGCACAAGAGGACAGGGAAACACCGGGGAGCTGTTTTTT
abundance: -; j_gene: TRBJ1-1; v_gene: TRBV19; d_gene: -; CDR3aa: CASYGRLSNTEAFF; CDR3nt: TGTGCCAGCTACGGTAGACTTTCGAACACTGAAGCTTTCTTT
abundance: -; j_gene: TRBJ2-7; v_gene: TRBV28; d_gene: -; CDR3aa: CASSLVDNDEQYF; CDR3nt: TGTGCCAGCAGTTTAGTCGACAACGACGAGCAGTACTTC
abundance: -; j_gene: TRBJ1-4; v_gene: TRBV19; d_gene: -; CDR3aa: CASKEGMELFF; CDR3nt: TGTGCCAGTAAGGAGGGAATGGAACTGTTTTTT
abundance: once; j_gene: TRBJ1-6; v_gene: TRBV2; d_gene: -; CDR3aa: CASRRDYNSPLHF; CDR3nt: TGTGCCAGCAGGAGGGACTATAATTCACCCCTCCACTTT
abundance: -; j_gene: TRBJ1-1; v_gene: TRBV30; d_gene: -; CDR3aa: CAWSFRGLNTEAFF; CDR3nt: TGTGCCTGGAGTTTTAGGGGCCTGAACACTGAAGCTTTCTTT
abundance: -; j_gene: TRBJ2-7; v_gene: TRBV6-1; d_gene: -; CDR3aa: CASSEASYEQYF; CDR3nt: TGTGCCAGCAGTGAAGCGTCGTACGAGCAGTACTTC
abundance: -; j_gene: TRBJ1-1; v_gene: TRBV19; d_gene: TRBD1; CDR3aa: CASRDRVNTEAFF; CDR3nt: TGTGCCAGTAGAGACAGGGTGAACACTGAAGCTTTCTTT
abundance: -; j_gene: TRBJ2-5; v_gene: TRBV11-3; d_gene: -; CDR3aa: CASSPTGETQYF; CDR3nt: TGTGCCAGCAGCCCCACCGGGGAGACCCAGTACTTC
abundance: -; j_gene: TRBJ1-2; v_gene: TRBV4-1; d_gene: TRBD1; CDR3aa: CASSQVVSRDRGLYGYTF; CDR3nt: TGCGCCAGCAGCCAAGTCGTATCCCGGGACAGGGGGCTCTATGGCTACACCTTC
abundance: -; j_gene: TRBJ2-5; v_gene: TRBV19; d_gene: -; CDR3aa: CASSIGGLWGPGDNQETQYF; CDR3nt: TGTGCCAGTAGTATCGGGGGGCTATGGGGCCCTGGAGACAACCAAGAGACCCAGTACTTC
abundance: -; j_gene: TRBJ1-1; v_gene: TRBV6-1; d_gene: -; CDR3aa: CASSDHRSYTEAFF; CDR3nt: TGTGCCAGCAGTGATCACAGATCCTACACTGAAGCTTTCTTT
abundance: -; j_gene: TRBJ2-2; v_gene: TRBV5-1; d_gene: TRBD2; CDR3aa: CASSLTSGGDTGELFF; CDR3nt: TGCGCCAGCAGCTTGACCAGCGGGGGAGACACCGGGGAGCTGTTTTTT
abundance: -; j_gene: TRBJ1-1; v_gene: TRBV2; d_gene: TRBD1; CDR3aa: CASSDRTGNTEAFF; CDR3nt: TGTGCCAGCAGTGATAGGACAGGGAACACTGAAGCTTTCTTT
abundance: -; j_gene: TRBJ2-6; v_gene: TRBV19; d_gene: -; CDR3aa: CASSAIRSGANVLTF; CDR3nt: TGTGCCAGTAGTGCCATCCGGTCTGGGGCCAACGTCCTGACTTTC
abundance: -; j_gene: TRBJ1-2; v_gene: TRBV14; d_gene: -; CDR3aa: CASSQGQTYGYTF; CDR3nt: TGTGCCAGCAGCCAGGGACAAACCTATGGCTACACCTTC
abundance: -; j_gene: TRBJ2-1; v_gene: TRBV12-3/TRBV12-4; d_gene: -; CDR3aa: CASTLGGGNEQFF; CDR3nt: TGTGCCAGCACCCTAGGGGGGGGCAATGAGCAGTTCTTC
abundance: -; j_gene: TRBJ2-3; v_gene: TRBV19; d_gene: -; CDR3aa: CASSRRRDTSQSTDTQYF; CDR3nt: TGTGCCAGTAGTCGGCGCCGGGACACATCACAATCCACAGATACGCAGTATTTT
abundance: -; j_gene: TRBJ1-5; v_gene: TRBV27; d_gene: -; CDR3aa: CASRSRQNSNQPQHF; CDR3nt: TGTGCCAGCAGATCTCGACAGAATAGCAATCAGCCCCAGCATTTT
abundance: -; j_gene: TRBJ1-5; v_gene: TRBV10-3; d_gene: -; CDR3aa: CAISESGGDNQPQHF; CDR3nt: TGTGCCATCAGTGAGTCTGGAGGAGATAATCAGCCCCAGCATTTT
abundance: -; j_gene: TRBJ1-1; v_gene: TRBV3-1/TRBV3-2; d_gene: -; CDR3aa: CASSHFDQAEAFF; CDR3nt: TGTGCCAGCAGCCACTTCGATCAGGCTGAAGCTTTCTTT
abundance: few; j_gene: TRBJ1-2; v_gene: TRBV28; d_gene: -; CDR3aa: CASSLGRIYGYTF; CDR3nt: TGTGCCAGCAGTTTGGGCAGGATCTATGGCTACACCTTC
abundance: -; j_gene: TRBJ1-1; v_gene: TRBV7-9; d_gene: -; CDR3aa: CASSFQGGEAFF; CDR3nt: TGTGCCAGCAGCTTCCAGGGCGGTGAAGCTTTCTTT
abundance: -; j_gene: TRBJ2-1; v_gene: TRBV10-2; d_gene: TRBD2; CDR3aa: CASCPLAGGLGNEQFF; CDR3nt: TGCGCCAGCTGCCCGCTAGCGGGGGGGCTGGGTAATGAGCAGTTCTTC
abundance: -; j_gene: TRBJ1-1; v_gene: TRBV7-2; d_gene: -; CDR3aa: CASSFQGSNTEAFF; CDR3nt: TGTGCCAGCAGCTTCCAGGGGTCGAACACTGAAGCTTTCTTT
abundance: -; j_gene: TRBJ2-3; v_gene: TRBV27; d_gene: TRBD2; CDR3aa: CATGVLAGGRDTQYF; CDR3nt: TGTGCCACCGGGGTGCTAGCGGGGGGCAGAGATACGCAGTATTTT
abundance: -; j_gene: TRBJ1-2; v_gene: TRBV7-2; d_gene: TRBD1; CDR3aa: CASSLEGRDRLIYGYTF; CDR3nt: TGTGCCAGCAGCTTAGAGGGCCGGGACAGGCTAATTTATGGCTACACCTTC
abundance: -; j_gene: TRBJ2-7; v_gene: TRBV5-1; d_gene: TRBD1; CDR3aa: CASSLYGTGGGEQYF; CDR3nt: TGCGCCAGCAGCTTATACGGGACAGGGGGAGGCGAGCAGTACTTC
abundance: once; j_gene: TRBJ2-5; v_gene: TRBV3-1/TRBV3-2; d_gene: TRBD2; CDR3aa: CASSQDAGGETQYF; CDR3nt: TGTGCCAGCAGCCAAGACGCGGGGGGGGAGACCCAGTACTTC
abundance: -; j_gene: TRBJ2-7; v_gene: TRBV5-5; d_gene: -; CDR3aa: CASSLSPRQDTYEQYF; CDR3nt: TGTGCCAGCAGCTTGAGCCCGAGACAGGACACCTACGAGCAGTACTTC
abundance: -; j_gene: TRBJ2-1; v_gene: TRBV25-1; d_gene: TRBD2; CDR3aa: CASSGSTSGGNEQFF; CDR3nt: TGTGCCAGCAGTGGATCCACTAGCGGGGGAAATGAGCAGTTCTTC